This T cell receptor beta chain was recovered during a study of blood T cell repertoires in COVID-19. The overall study: Sites in the United States, Italy and Spain provided acute and convalescent COVID-19 samples.

The CDR3 covers 15 residues. Per the germline V gene, CDR1 is SGDLS and CDR2 is YYNGEE. V shed 0 bases, J shed 1 base, and the junction held 3 bases outside the gene matches. Per the authors' pipeline: Estimation of nucleated cell counts relied on the amplification of reference gene primers. The protocol was immunoSEQ multiplex PCR, while the TCRdb copy is restricted to in-frame clones and leaves out a portion. That table furnishes V, J and clone size, whereas the DNA furnished D and trimming. The table lists 84,000 or so clones, around nine tenths of them singletons, with about 5.2% in the top ten. This chain links TRBV9 with TRBJ2-5; 7 bases fit TRBD2. Sequencing input: peripheral blood. This TCR derives from a man between 60 and 70 years old with acute or convalescent COVID-19. In DNA form, the CDR3 reads TGTGCCAGCAGCGTAGGCGGGGGTCCCCAAGAGACCCAGTACTTC. Encoded protein: CASSVGGGPQETQYF.